This T cell receptor (beta chain) was recorded in a study of graft-versus-host responses after intestinal transplantation. Whole-study context: Among the recipients, all got anti-thymocyte globulin induction and then tacrolimus and steroids for 3 to 4 years. Study-level findings and limits: An association linked early post-transplant HvG declines with peak circulating GvH clone levels. Marrow from the recipient contained GvH clones, some of which had appeared first in ileum or blood.

Germline assignment: CDR1 SGHAT and CDR2 FQNNGV. CDR3 length: 12 residues. V was pared by 1 base and J by 9 bases, with 7 bases between. In the case of this clone: The antigen remains unidentified.

Profiling relied on immunoSEQ multiplex PCR, and the TCRdb table lists in-frame clones only, not all of them. This sample has about 94,000 clones, with roughly 90% found just once. This chain links TRBV11-2 with TRBJ2-1; TRBD2 might be the D (5 bases). The TCR comes from a human donor who received an intestinal transplant. This specimen was unstimulated CD8+ T cells sorted from spleen or lymph node cells, taken before intestinal transplant. CDR3 DNA: TGTGCCAGCAGCTTAGTGGGGAGTGAGCAGTTCTTC. It specifies CASSLVGSEQFF. Drawing the rest from reference TRBV11-2 and TRBJ2-1, the complete variable domain is EAGVAQSPRYKIIEKRQSVAFWCNPISGHATLYWYQQILGQGPKLLIQFQNNGVVDDSQLPKDRFSAERLKGVDSTLKIQPAKLEDSAVYLCASSLVGSEQFFGPGTRLTVL.